This T cell receptor (beta chain) is from a study of shared clonotypes between healthy human individuals. Study-wide results and limits: Depth of sequencing was expected to influence donor clonotype sharing.

This CDR3 comprises 13 residues. The germline gives CDR1 SQVTM, CDR2 ANQGSEA. V trimming: 5 bases; J trimming: 7 bases; junction bases outside the gene matches: 7. Notes on this clone: Its target is unknown.

Repertoires were generated with immunoSEQ multiplex PCR, while TCRdb's copy carries only in-frame clones and drops some. The sample lists about 490,000 clones, less than 80% seen once, with over 10% in the top ten. Sequenced: PBMCs. This receptor was obtained from a woman aged 40 to 55 in good health. Some clones in this sample may be carry-over from other donors' samples. The chain has TRBV29-1 and TRBJ1-4, with TRBD1 identical over 7 bases. CDR3 amino acids: CSVRQGGSEKLFF. CDR3 in DNA: TGCAGCGTTAGACAGGGAGGCAGTGAAAAACTGTTTTTT.